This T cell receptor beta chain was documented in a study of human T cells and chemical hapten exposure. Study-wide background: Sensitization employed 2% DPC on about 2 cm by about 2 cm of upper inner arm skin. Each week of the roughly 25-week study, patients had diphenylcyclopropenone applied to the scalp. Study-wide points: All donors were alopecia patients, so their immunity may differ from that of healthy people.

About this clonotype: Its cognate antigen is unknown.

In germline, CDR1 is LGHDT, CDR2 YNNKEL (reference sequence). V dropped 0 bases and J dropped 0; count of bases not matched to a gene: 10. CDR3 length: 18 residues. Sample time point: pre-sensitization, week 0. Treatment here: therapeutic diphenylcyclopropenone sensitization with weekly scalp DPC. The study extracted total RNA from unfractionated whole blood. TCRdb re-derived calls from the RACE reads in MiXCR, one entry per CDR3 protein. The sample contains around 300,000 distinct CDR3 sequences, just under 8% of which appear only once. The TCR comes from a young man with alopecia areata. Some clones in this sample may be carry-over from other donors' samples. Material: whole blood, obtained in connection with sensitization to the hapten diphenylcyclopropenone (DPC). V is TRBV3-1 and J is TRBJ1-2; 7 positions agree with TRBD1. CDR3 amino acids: CASSQDRRTGFSNYGYTF. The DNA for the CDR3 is TGTGCCAGCAGCCAAGATCGGAGGACAGGCTTCTCTAACTATGGCTACACCTTC.